This record concerns one T cell receptor (beta chain) sequence. RNA transcripts were the source from which TCR beta CDR3 regions were amplified. Following a first-round RT-PCR that used HTBI primers, a second-round multiplex PCR was carried out. MiXCR, applied by TCRdb to the multiplex PCR reads, yields one record per CDR3 protein. The table has 660,000 or so distinct CDR3 sequences, just over 40% seen once; the top ten hold more than 2.5%. These data originate in a study of Graves' ophthalmopathy and Graves' hyperthyroidism. The CDR3 consists of 14 residues. The germline CDR1 and CDR2 sequences are SNHLY and FYNNEI. V was cut by 2 bases and J by 4 bases, with 12 bases left in between. Active ophthalmopathy (CAS at least 3, NOSPECS at least 4), lasting under 3 months.

This clonotype originated in an adult man with Graves' ophthalmopathy. Sequenced: peripheral blood. V usage is TRBV2 and J usage is TRBJ2-7; a possible D gene is TRBD2 (5 bases). CDR3 nucleotide sequence: TGTGCCAGCAGTGAATCCGGGAAAAAATACGAGCAGTACTTC. Residues: CASSESGKKYEQYF.